This record looks at one TCR beta chain sequence and its context. Its specificity is unknown. Generated by immunoSEQ multiplex PCR, the TCRdb table keeps only in-frame clones and is missing some. The sample includes 40,000 to 50,000 clones, 86% of them seen just once. These data come from a study of PD-1 blockade in classical Hodgkin lymphoma. Study-wide results and caveats: Why repertoires differed is undefined; disease activity or prior therapy possibly contributed.

No patient escaped relapse after autologous stem cell transplantation, and brentuximab vedotin exposure varied. Complete response, partial response or progressive disease were the best responses. Trimming stripped 5 bases from V and 0 bases from J, with 17 bases between. Germline V gives CDR1 LNHDA, CDR2 SQIVND (reference sequence). The CDR3 has 18 amino acids. This TCR was recovered from a human donor with classical Hodgkin lymphoma. The specimen comprised peripheral blood mononuclear cells (PBMCs), sampled before the second cycle of nivolumab. The chain has TRBV19 and TRBJ2-6; D remains unclear. This chain's CDR3 is CASSHLAGKISGANVLTF. Written as DNA, the CDR3 is TGTGCCAGTAGTCACCTGGCAGGCAAAATCTCTGGGGCCAACGTCCTGACTTTC.